Listed below are T cell receptor beta chains from one sample, sequenced in a study of OX40 agonist ivuxolimab in advanced cancers. The method was immunoSEQ multiplex PCR; TCRdb's version includes in-frame clones alone and lacks a portion of them. The data contain about 26,000 clones, 75% to 80% of them seen just once; the ten biggest clones take up around 25%. This specimen consisted of CD4+ or CD8+ T cells sorted from blood, obtained in a trial of the OX40 agonist ivuxolimab. Every receptor here comes from an adult with an advanced solid tumor such as melanoma, head and neck, liver or kidney cancer. Each CDR3 is given with its conserved first and last residue. The D gene is left open where the match is weak.

11 NA TRBJ1-6 TRBV7-8 CATLESMTLHF
18 TRBD1 TRBJ2-2 TRBV4-1 CASSQVQKDRVGTGELFF
15 NA TRBJ1-3 TRBV7-9 CASSDRFSSGNTIYF
13 TRBD1 TRBJ2-7 TRBV6-1 CASRGTASYEQYF
12 NA TRBJ2-1 TRBV11-2 CASSLDHNEQFF
17 TRBD2 TRBJ2-7 TRBV4-1 CASSQETSGGGRCEQYF
16 TRBD2 TRBJ2-1 TRBV4-2 CASSQVTSGLYNEQFF
14 NA TRBJ2-7 TRBV4-3 CASSQFSGAYEQYF
14 NA TRBJ2-2 TRBV10-1 CASSGTSNTGELFF
17 TRBD1 TRBJ2-2 TRBV5-1 CASSLAEGQGDTGELFF
14 TRBD1 TRBJ2-4 TRBV6-5 CASSPWTGGNIQYF
18 TRBD1 TRBJ1-2 TRBV9 CASSGTGTGGYPNYGYTF
15 NA TRBJ2-5 TRBV6-1 CASSEIQGGQETQYF
15 NA TRBJ1-2 TRBV10-3 CAISESRGQNYGYTF
14 NA NA TRBV9 CASSPTGAPYEQYF
14 NA TRBJ1-2 TRBV4-1 CASSQDGRASGYTF
14 NA TRBJ2-1 TRBV2 CASSDPGEANEQFF
12 NA TRBJ1-5 TRBV15 CATSRVGQPQHF
14 TRBD1 TRBJ2-7 TRBV7-8 CASSYLDRAYEQYF
15 TRBD1 TRBJ2-7 TRBV4-1 CASSQSGTGGDEQYF
13 NA TRBJ2-7 TRBV28 CASSQVGADEQYF
15 TRBD1 TRBJ2-7 TRBV5-4 CASSFRTGWQYEQYF
16 TRBD2 TRBJ2-1 TRBV6-4 CASSYMTSGAYNEQFF
13 NA TRBJ1-5 TRBV4-1 CASSQDRAGTQHF
15 NA TRBJ1-6 TRBV4-1 CASSQMTGSNSPLHF
14 NA TRBJ1-6 TRBV30 CAWSPLVPNSPLHF
14 NA TRBJ1-4 TRBV6-6 CASSLTAEREKLFF
14 NA TRBJ1-5 TRBV27 CASSLSGVGQPQHF
13 NA TRBJ1-1 TRBV19 CASSMLGNTEAFF
15 NA TRBJ1-4 TRBV28 CASSFYQGTNEKLFF
12 NA TRBJ1-2 TRBV5-1 CASSSESYGYTF
14 TRBD2 TRBJ2-3 TRBV9 CASGAGGTTDTQYF
14 NA TRBJ1-1 TRBV7-9 CASSLVGRDTEAFF
14 TRBD1 TRBJ1-1 TRBV4-1 CASSFGTEATEAFF
16 NA TRBJ1-1 TRBV30 CAWSVQGDAKNTEAFF
15 TRBD2 TRBJ2-1 TRBV4-1 CASSPRGGAYNEQFF
11 TRBD1 TRBJ2-1 TRBV10-2 CASRTGTGVFF
15 TRBD1 TRBJ1-2 TRBV28 CASSRLTGGHYGYTF
14 NA TRBJ1-2 TRBV9 CASSSQGVLHGYTF
13 NA TRBJ2-2 TRBV28 CASSPGLTGELFF
15 NA TRBJ2-7 TRBV7-8 CASSFGDLQRAEQYF
15 NA TRBJ1-5 TRBV7-2 CASSPNWGGNQPQHF
14 NA TRBJ1-5 TRBV2 CASSGGGLNQPQHF
13 NA TRBJ1-1 TRBV19 CASSTLGHSEAFF
12 NA TRBJ2-5 TRBV13 CASSPVKETQYF